The 11 T cell receptor beta chains below all came from one sample that was sequenced in a study of T cells in Graves' hyperthyroidism and ophthalmopathy. RNA transcripts provided the source from which TCR beta CDR3 regions were amplified. The TCR CDR3 was amplified in a first-round RT-PCR using the HTBI primer set. TCRdb re-called the multiplex PCR reads with MiXCR, one entry per CDR3 protein. In the table there are 350,000 to 500,000 distinct CDR3 sequences, roughly 13% of which are singletons. The sample comprised blood. Receptors originate from a young woman with Graves' hyperthyroidism.

This clonotype came up many times. This sequence joins TRBV28 and TRBJ2-1, with no clear D. The CDR3 consists of 14 residues. V lost 3 bases, J lost 10 bases, and 16 bases lay in between. The germline gives CDR1 MDHEN, CDR2 SYDVKM. The DNA for the CDR3 is TGTGCCAGCAGTTTGTTTCTAGTGGCTAACGAGCAGTTCTTC. It is translated as CASSLFLVANEQFF.

This clonotype was seen ten or more times. The rearrangement links TRBV12-3 or TRBV12-4 to TRBJ2-2; D is perhaps TRBD2 (5 bases). CDR3 size: 13 residues. V was shortened by 1 base and J by 6 bases, with 6 bases between the two germline ends. CDR3 residues: CASSLGTSGELFF. In nucleotides, the CDR3 is TGTGCCAGCAGTTTAGGGACTTCCGGGGAGCTGTTTTTT.

The table lists this clonotype with many counts. The V and J genes are TRBV11-3 and TRBJ2-1; 7 bases agree with TRBD2. Germline CDR1 and CDR2: SGHNT and YENEEA. Trimming at V came to 6 bases and at J to 9 bases, leaving 8 bases not matched to a gene. This CDR3 is built from 13 residues. CDR3 sequence reads: CASRPSSGGEQFF. In nucleotides, the CDR3 is TGTGCCAGCAGACCATCTAGCGGTGGTGAGCAGTTCTTC.

This chain connects TRBV9 to TRBJ2-7, with D tentatively TRBD1 (5 bases). Looked up from germline, CDR1 is SGDLS and CDR2 is YYNGEE. The CDR3 covers 15 residues. V shed 4 bases and J shed 6 bases, with 20 bases lying between them. The CDR3 region is CASSPEGVRAVEQYF. The CDR3 nucleotides are TGTGCCAGCAGCCCCGAAGGGGTTAGGGCGGTCGAGCAGTACTTC.

Remarks on this clonotype: A much larger clone lies one base from this, so it may be a read error. The chain recombines TRBV18 with TRBJ2-3; D perhaps matches TRBD2 (6 bases). V dropped 2 bases and J dropped 2 bases, with 11 bases sitting between them. The germline gives CDR1 KGHSH, CDR2 LQKENI. There are 15 residues in the CDR3. The CDR3, as DNA: TGTGCCAGCTCACCAAGCGGGCGGAACACAGATACGCAGTATTTT. This sequence encodes CASSPSGRNTDTQYF. Combining the CDR3 with reference TRBV18 and TRBJ2-3 gives the whole variable domain NAGVMQNPRHLVRRRGQEARLRCSPMKGHSHVYWYRQLPEEGLKFMVYLQKENIIDESGMPKERFSAEFPKEGPSILRIQQVVRGDSAAYFCASSPSGRNTDTQYFGPGTRLTVL.

The chain carries TRBV6-1 and TRBJ2-7; D is possibly TRBD1 or TRBD2 (5 bases each). The V gene's germline CDR1 is MNHNS and CDR2 SASEGT. V was trimmed by 6 bases and J by 1 base, leaving 16 bases between them. The CDR3 runs 15 residues. The CDR3 coding sequence is TGTGCCAGCAGCCCTCCGGGGTGGGGGTCCTACGAGCAGTACTTC. Translation gives CASSPPGWGSYEQYF.

This clonotype was recorded at least ten times. The chain uses TRBV7-2 and TRBJ2-7; D unclear. CDR1 is SGHTA and CDR2 is FQGNSA in the germline V gene. The V end was cut by 0 bases, the J end by 3 bases, with 12 bases between. The CDR3 totals 15 residues. CDR3 DNA: TGTGCCAGCAGCTTAGCAGGAGCGAAATACTACGAGCAGTACTTC. This encodes CASSLAGAKYYEQYF.

This rearrangement joins TRBV20-1 to TRBJ1-2; no definite D call. The CDR3 has 11 amino acids. Germline CDR1 is DFQATT and CDR2 is SNEGSKA (reference sequence). The V end lost 0 bases, the J end lost 4 bases, and 3 bases lay between the germline ends. The CDR3 sequence: CSARDFYGYTF. CDR3 DNA: TGCAGTGCTAGAGATTTCTATGGCTACACCTTC.

The chain combines TRBV15 with TRBJ2-5; D unresolved. The CDR3 totals 16 residues. V was pared by 0 bases and J by 1 base, with 12 bases between. Germline CDR1 and CDR2: LNHNV and YYDKDF (reference sequence). The CDR3 protein is CATSRDHRRSQETQYF. The CDR3 DNA is TGTGCCACCAGCAGAGATCATAGGCGATCCCAAGAGACCCAGTACTTC.

This clonotype was counted many times. This chain uses TRBV20-1 with TRBJ2-7, with D possibly matching TRBD1 (6 bases). The V gene lost 5 bases and the J gene lost 0 bases, with 20 bases spanning the gap. The CDR3 runs 16 residues. Germline V gene data show CDR1 as DFQATT and CDR2 as SNEGSKA (reference sequence). The CDR3 DNA sequence: TGCAGTGCTGTAACCTTCGGACAGACTGCCTCCTACGAGCAGTACTTC. Translation gives CSAVTFGQTASYEQYF.

The CDR3 region has the DNA TGCAGCGTTGATGCTAGCGGGAGATCCTACAATGAGCAGTTCTTC. Protein sequence: CSVDASGRSYNEQFF. The V gene is TRBV29-1, the J gene TRBJ2-1; 10 positions agree with TRBD2. Germline loops: CDR1 SQVTM, CDR2 ANQGSEA. The ends lost 3 bases at V and 1 base at J; junction bases unmatched: 3. CDR3 size: 15 residues.